The T cell receptor (beta chain) under discussion was sequenced for a study of early T cells in non-severe SARS-CoV-2 infection. Study in general: Chains were not paired, and sequencing was done on bulk RNA from unsorted whole blood.

As part of library construction, unique molecular identifiers were attached to individual cDNA molecules. MiXCR was run by TCRdb on the 5' RACE reads, yielding one entry per CDR3 protein. The sample lists 84,000 or so distinct CDR3 sequences; over 10% were seen once. This clonotype was observed a handful of times. What it binds is not known. Points from the study as a whole: VDJdb-based annotation leaned toward anti-spike CD8 responses and missed private and CD4 specificities.

From germline, CDR1 is MDHEN and CDR2 SYDVKM. The ends were cut back, 7 bases at V and 2 bases at J, with 12 bases in the middle. This CDR3 has 13 amino acids. This sequence originates from an adult who was a healthcare worker with PCR-confirmed SARS-CoV-2 infection or an uninfected control (not recorded which). Sequenced material: whole blood. The chain employs TRBV28 and TRBJ2-7, with D perhaps given as TRBD1 or TRBD2 (5 bases each). The CDR3 DNA sequence: TGTGCCAGCAATGCTGGGGGAACCTACGAGCAGTACTTC. It specifies CASNAGGTYEQYF.